Each of the 8 T cell receptor beta chains below was sequenced from the same sample in a study of post-analysis software for immune sequencing data. General observations from the study: Compared with controls, patients had more of about five TRBV segments, including TRBV5-6, TRBV5-1 and TRBV20-1.

TCR beta cDNA libraries included unique molecular identifiers. TCRdb analysed the PCR reads with MiXCR anew, one entry per CDR3 protein. The table records around 190,000 distinct CDR3 sequences, around 30% of them present only once. These receptors have no known antigen. Source material: blood. These receptors were taken from a girl aged 2 to 17 with multiple sclerosis.

This clonotype was seen many times. CDR3 coding DNA: TGCGCCAGCAGCTGGGAGGACTGGGGGAGTGAGCAGTTCTTC. This sequence encodes CASSWEDWGSEQFF. The chain links TRBV5-1 to TRBJ2-1, with a possible D match to TRBD2 (6 bases). The CDR3 contains 14 residues. In germline, CDR1 is SGHRS, CDR2 YFSETQ. Trimming took 3 bases from V and 9 from J, leaving 16 bases between them.

In this sample, this clonotype turned up a few times. The chain has TRBV4-1 and TRBJ2-7; tentative D call: TRBD1 (6 bases). V was trimmed by 3 bases and J by 2 bases, leaving 17 bases between them. Germline assignment: CDR1 MGHRA and CDR2 YSYEKL. The CDR3 runs to 16 residues. The CDR3 sequence: CASSHSPDRSAYEQYF. In DNA form, the CDR3 reads TGCGCCAGCAGCCATAGCCCCGACAGGTCGGCCTACGAGCAGTACTTC.

This clonotype was picked up many times. The genes are TRBV18 and TRBJ2-3; D unclear. The CDR3 is made up of 13 amino acids. From germline, CDR1 is KGHSH and CDR2 LQKENI. V was shortened by 0 bases and J by 2 bases, with 3 bases between the two germline ends. CDR3 loop: CASSPPHTDTQYF. The CDR3 DNA reads TGTGCCAGCTCACCACCCCACACAGATACGCAGTATTTT.

This chain uses TRBV3-1 with TRBJ1-1; D not resolved. Germline lookup yields CDR1 LGHDT and CDR2 YNNKEL (reference sequence). V was trimmed by 8 bases and J by 4 bases, leaving 20 bases between them. The CDR3 totals 15 residues. The CDR3 nucleotides are TGTGCCAGCCTAATGCACGGGGAGATGGGCACTGAAGCTTTCTTT. Protein sequence: CASLMHGEMGTEAFF.

The table lists this clonotype with many counts. This chain links TRBV20-1 with TRBJ2-1, with a tentative D call TRBD1 (6 bases). V was trimmed by 3 bases and J by 6 bases, leaving 21 bases between them. CDR1 and CDR2 from the germline V gene are DFQATT and SNEGSKA (reference sequence). The CDR3 length is 16 residues. In nucleotides, the CDR3 is TGCAGTGCTAGCCAATCGCAGGGGTACCTCGGCAATGAGCAGTTCTTC. Translation: CSASQSQGYLGNEQFF.

This clonotype was observed once. This may be a read error: a much more frequent sequence differs by one nucleotide. The chain is built from TRBV5-1 and TRBJ1-1; no clear D gene. The V and J ends lost 2 bases and 8 bases respectively, with 13 bases between them. Looked up from germline, CDR1 is SGHRS and CDR2 is YFSETQ. The CDR3 length is 13 residues. CDR3 protein: CASSFGGRLEAFF. The DNA of the CDR3 is TGCGCCAGCAGCTTTGGAGGCAGGCTCGAAGCTTTCTTT.

This sequence joins TRBV10-1 and TRBJ2-7; 9 nucleotides match TRBD1. Looked up from germline, CDR1 is WNHNN and CDR2 is SYGVQD (reference sequence). This CDR3 has 13 amino acids. After removal of 10 bases from V and 0 bases from J, the junction contained 4 bases not matched to a gene. CDR3 region: CATEQGASYEQYF. The CDR3 DNA sequence: TGCGCCACCGAACAGGGGGCCTCCTACGAGCAGTACTTC.

A word on this clonotype: A much larger clone lies one base from this, so it may be a read error. The chain joins TRBV10-3 to TRBJ1-2; weak D call: TRBD1 (6 bases). Germline CDR1 reads ENHRY; CDR2 reads SYGVKD. Trimming removed 6 bases at V and 2 bases at J, with 13 bases between. This CDR3 spans 14 amino acids. CDR3 region: CAIRKRGANYGYTF. The DNA of the CDR3 is TGTGCCATCAGAAAACGGGGGGCAAACTATGGCTACACCTTC.